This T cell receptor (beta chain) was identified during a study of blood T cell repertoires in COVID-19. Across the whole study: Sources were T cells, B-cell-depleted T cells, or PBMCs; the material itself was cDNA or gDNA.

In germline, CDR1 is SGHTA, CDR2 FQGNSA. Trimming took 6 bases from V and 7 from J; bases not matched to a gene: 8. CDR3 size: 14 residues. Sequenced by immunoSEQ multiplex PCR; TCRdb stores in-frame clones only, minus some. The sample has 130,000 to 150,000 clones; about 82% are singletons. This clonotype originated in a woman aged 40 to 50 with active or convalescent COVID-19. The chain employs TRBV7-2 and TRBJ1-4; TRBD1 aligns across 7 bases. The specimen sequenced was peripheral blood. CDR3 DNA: TGTGCCAGCAGACCAGGGACAGTGGGTGAAAAACTGTTTTTT. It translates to CASRPGTVGEKLFF.